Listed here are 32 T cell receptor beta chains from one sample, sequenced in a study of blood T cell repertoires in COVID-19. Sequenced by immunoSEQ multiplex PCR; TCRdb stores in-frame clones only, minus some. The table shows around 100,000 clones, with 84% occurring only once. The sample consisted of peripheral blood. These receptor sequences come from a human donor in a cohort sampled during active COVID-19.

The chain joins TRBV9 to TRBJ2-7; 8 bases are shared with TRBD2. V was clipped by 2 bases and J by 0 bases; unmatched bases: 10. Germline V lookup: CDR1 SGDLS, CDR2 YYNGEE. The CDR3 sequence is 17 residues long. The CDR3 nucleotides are TGTGCCAGCAGCGTCGAGTGGTCCGGGACTAGCTCCTACGAGCAGTACTTC. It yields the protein CASSVEWSGTSSYEQYF.

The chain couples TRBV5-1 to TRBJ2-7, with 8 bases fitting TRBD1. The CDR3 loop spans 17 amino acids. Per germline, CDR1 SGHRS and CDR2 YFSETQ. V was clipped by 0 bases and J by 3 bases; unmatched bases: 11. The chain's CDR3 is CASSLATGTGLVYEQYF. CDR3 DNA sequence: TGCGCCAGCAGCTTGGCCACCGGGACAGGCCTAGTCTACGAGCAGTACTTC.

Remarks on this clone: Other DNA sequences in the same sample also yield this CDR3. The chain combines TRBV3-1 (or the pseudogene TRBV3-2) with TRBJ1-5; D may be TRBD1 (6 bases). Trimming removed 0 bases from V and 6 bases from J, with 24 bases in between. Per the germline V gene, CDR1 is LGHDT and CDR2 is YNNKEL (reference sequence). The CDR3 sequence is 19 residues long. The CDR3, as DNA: TGTGCCAGCAGCCAAGATCCGGCTTCAGGGGACGAGGTTGGTCAGCCCCAGCATTTT. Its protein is CASSQDPASGDEVGQPQHF.

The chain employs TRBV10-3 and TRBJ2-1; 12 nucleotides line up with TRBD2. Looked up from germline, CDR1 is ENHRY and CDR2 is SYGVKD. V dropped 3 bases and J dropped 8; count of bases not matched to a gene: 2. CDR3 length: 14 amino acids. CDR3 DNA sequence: TGTGCCATCAGTGAACTAGCGGGAGGATATGAGCAGTTCTTC. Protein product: CAISELAGGYEQFF.

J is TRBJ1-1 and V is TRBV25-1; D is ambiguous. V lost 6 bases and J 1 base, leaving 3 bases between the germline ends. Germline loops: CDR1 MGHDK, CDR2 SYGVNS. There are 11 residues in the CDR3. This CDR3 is CASSSNTEAFF. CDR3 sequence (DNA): TGTGCCAGCAGCTCGAACACTGAAGCTTTCTTT.

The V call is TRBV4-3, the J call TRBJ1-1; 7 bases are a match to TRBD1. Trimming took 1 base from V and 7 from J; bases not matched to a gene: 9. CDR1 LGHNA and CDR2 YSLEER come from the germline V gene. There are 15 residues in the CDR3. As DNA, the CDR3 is TGCGCCAGCAGCCAAGTCGACAGGGCTGTAAGTGAAGCTTTCTTT. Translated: CASSQVDRAVSEAFF.

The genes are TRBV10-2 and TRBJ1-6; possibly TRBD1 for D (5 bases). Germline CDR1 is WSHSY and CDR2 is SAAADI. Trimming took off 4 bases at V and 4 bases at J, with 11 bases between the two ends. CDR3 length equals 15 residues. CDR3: CASSGRELYNSPLHF. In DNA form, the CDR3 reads TGCGCCAGCAGTGGCAGGGAATTGTATAATTCACCCCTCCACTTT.

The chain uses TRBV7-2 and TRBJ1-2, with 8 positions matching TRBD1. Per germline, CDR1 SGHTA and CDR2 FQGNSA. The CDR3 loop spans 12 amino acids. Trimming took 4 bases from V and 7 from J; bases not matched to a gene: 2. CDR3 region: CASSYQGAGYTF. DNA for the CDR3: TGTGCCAGCAGCTACCAGGGGGCTGGCTACACCTTC.

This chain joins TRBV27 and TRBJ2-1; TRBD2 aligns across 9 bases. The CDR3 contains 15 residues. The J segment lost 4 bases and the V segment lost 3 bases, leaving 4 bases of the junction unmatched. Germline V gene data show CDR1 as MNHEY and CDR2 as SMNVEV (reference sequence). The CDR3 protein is CASSLVAGAYNEQFF. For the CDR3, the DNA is TGTGCCAGCAGTTTGGTAGCGGGAGCTTACAATGAGCAGTTCTTC.

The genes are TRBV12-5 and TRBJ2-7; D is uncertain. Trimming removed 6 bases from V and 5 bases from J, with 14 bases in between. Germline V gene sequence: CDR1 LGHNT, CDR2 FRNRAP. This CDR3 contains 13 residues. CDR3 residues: CASGMGHPNEQYF. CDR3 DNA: TGTGCTAGTGGGATGGGCCACCCCAACGAGCAGTACTTC.

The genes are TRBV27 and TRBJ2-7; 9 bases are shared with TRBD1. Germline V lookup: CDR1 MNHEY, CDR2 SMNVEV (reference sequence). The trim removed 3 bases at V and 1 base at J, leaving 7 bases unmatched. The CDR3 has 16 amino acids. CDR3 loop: CASSFSGQGSSYEQYF. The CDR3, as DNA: TGTGCCAGCAGTTTCTCCGGACAGGGGAGTTCCTACGAGCAGTACTTC.

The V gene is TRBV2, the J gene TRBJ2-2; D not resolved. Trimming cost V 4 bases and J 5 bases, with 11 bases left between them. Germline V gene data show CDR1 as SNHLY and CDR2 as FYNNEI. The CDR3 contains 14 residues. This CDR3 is CASSVRAVTGELFF. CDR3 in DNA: TGTGCCAGCAGTGTGCGTGCGGTAACCGGGGAGCTGTTTTTT.

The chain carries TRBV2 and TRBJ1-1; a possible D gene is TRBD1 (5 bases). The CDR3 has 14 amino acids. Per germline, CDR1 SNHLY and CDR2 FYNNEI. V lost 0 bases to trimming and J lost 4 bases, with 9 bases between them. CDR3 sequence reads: CASSEAVGGTEAFF. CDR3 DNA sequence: TGTGCCAGCAGTGAAGCGGTCGGGGGCACTGAAGCTTTCTTT.

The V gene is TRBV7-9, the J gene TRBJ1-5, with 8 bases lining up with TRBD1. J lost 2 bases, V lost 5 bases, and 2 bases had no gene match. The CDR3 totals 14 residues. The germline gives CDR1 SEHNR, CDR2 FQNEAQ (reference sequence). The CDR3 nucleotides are TGTGCCAGCAGCATACAGGGGGGCAATCAGCCCCAGCATTTT. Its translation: CASSIQGGNQPQHF.

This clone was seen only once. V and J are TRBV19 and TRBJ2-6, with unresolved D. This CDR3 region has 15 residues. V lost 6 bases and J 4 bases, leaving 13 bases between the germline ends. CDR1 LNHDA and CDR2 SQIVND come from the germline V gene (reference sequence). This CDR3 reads CASSQLASGANVLTF. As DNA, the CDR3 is TGTGCCAGTAGCCAACTCGCGTCGGGGGCCAACGTCCTGACTTTC.

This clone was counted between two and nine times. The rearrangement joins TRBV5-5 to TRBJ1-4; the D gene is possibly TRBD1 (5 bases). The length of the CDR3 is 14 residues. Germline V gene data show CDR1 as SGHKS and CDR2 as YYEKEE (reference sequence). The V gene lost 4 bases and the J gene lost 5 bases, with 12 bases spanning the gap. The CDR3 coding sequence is TGTGCCAGCAGCGCGGGGGTAAGGAATGAAAAACTGTTTTTT. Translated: CASSAGVRNEKLFF. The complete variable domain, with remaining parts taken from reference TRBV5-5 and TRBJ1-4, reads DAGVTQSPTHLIKTRGQQVTLRCSPISGHKSVSWYQQVLGQGPQFIFQYYEKEERGRGNFPDRFSARQFPNYSSELNVNALLLGDSALYLCASSAGVRNEKLFFGSGTQLSVL.

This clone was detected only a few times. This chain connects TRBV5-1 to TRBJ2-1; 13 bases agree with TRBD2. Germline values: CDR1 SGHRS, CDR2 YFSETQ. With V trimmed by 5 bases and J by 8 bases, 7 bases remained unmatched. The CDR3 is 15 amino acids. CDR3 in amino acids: CASRPGTSGNYEQFF. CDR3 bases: TGCGCCAGCAGGCCAGGGACTAGCGGGAACTATGAGCAGTTCTTC.

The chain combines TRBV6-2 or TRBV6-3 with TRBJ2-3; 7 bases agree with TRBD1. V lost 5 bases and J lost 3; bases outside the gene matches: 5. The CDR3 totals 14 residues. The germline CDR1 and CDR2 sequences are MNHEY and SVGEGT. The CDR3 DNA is TGTGCCAGCAGTCAAAGACAGGGAACAGATACGCAGTATTTT. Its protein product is CASSQRQGTDTQYF.

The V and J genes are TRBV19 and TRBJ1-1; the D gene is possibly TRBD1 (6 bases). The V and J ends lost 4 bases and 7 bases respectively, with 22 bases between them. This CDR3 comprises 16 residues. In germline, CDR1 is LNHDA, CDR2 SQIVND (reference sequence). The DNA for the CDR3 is TGTGCCAGTAGTAGCAGGTATGTGGGGGCTTTTGGTGAAGCTTTCTTT. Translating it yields CASSSRYVGAFGEAFF.

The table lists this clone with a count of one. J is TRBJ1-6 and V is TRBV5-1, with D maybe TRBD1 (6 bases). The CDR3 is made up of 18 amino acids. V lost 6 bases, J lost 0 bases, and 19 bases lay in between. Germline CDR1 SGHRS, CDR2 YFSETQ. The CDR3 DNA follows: TGCGCCAGCACCCCCACGGCGGACAGCCTCTCCTATAATTCACCCCTCCACTTT. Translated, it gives CASTPTADSLSYNSPLHF.

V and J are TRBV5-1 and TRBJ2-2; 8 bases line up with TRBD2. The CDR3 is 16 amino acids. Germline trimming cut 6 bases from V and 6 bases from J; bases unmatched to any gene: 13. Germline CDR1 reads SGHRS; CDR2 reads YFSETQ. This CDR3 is CASKSLGGAVPGELFF. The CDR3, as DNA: TGCGCCAGCAAGTCACTCGGGGGGGCCGTACCCGGGGAGCTGTTTTTT.

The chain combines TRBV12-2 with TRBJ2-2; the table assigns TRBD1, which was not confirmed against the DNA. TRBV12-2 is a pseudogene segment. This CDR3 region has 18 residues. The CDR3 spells CASRFGPYTNSNTGELFF. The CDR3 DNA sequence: TGTGCAAGTCGCTTTGGGCCCTACACGAATTCGAACACCGGGGAGCTGTTTTTT.

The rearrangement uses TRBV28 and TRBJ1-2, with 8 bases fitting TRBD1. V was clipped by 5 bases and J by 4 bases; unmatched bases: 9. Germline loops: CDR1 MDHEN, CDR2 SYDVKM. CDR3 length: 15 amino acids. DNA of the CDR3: TGTGCCAGCAGTGTCATACAGGGGGGGCCCTATGGCTACACCTTC. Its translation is CASSVIQGGPYGYTF.

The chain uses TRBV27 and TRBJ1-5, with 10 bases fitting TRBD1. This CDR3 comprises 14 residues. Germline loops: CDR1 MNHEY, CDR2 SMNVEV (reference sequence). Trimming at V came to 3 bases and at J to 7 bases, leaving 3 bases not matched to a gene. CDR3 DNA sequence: TGTGCCAGCAGTTTGGACAGGGGGAAGCAGCCCCAGCATTTT. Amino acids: CASSLDRGKQPQHF.

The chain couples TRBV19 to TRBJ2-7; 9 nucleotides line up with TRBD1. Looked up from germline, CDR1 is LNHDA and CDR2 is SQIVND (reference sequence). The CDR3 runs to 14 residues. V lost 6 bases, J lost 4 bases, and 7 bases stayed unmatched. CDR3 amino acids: CASSRQGGLYEQYF. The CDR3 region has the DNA TGTGCCAGTAGCCGACAGGGGGGGCTATACGAGCAGTACTTC.

The CDR3 nucleotides read TGTGCCAGTAGGGCAGGGGGCAAACCTGAAGCTTTCTTT. Amino acid sequence: CASRAGGKPEAFF. This sequence joins TRBV19 and TRBJ1-1; 8 bases line up with TRBD1. The V gene end was trimmed by 6 bases and the J gene end by 6 bases; junction bases not matched to a gene: 6. The CDR3 runs to 13 residues. CDR1 and CDR2 (germline): LNHDA, SQIVND (reference sequence). The full variable domain, in which reference TRBV19 and TRBJ1-1 provide the parts outside the CDR3, is DGGITQSPKYLFRKEGQNVTLSCEQNLNHDAMYWYRQDPGQGLRLIYYSQIVNDFQKGDIAEGYSVSREKKESFPLTVTSAQKNPTAFYLCASRAGGKPEAFFGQGTRLTVV.

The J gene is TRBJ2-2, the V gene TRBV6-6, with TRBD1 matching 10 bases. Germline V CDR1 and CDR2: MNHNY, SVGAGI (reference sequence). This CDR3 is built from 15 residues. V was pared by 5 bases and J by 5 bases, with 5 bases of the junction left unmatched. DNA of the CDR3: TGTGCCAGCAGTAAAGGACAGGGGGGGACCGGGGAGCTGTTTTTT. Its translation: CASSKGQGGTGELFF.

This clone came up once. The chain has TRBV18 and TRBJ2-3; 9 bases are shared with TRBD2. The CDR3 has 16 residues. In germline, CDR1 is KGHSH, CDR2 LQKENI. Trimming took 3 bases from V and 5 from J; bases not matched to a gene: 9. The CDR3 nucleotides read TGTGCCAGCTCACCTTTGGTAGCGGGGGCCGGAGATACGCAGTATTTT. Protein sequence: CASSPLVAGAGDTQYF.

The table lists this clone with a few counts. The CDR3 reads CASSQDQTRGNEQFF. The CDR3 DNA sequence: TGTGCCAGCAGCCAAGATCAAACTAGAGGCAATGAGCAGTTCTTC. V usage is TRBV3-1 (or the pseudogene TRBV3-2) and J usage is TRBJ2-1; the D gene is possibly TRBD2 (5 bases). Deletions cut 0 bases from V and 6 bases from J, with 12 bases between. Germline CDR1 reads LGHDT; CDR2 reads YNNKEL (reference sequence). The CDR3 has 15 residues.

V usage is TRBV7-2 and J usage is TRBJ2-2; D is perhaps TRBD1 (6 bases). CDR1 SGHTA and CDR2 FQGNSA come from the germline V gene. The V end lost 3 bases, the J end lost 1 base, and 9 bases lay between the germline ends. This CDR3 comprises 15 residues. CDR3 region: CASSFDRRNTGELFF. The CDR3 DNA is TGTGCCAGCAGCTTTGACAGGAGGAACACCGGGGAGCTGTTTTTT.

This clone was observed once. The DNA for the CDR3 is TGTGCCAGTTCGGCAATACAGGGAAGGCGGAACACCGGGGAGCTGTTTTTT. Its protein is CASSAIQGRRNTGELFF. V usage is TRBV19 and J usage is TRBJ2-2; possibly TRBD1 for D (6 bases). V was cut by 8 bases and J by 1 base, with 20 bases left in between. The CDR3 runs 17 residues. Germline V lookup: CDR1 LNHDA, CDR2 SQIVND (reference sequence). The full variable domain, completed using reference TRBV19 and TRBJ2-2, is DGGITQSPKYLFRKEGQNVTLSCEQNLNHDAMYWYRQDPGQGLRLIYYSQIVNDFQKGDIAEGYSVSREKKESFPLTVTSAQKNPTAFYLCASSAIQGRRNTGELFFGEGSRLTVL.

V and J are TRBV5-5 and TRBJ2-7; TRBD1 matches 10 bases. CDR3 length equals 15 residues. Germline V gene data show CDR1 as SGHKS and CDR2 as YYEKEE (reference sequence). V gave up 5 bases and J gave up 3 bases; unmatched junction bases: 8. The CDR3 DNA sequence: TGTGCCAGCAGTTGGGACAGGGGCGGATTCTACGAGCAGTACTTC. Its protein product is CASSWDRGGFYEQYF.